Described below is a single T cell receptor beta chain sequence and its context. Its antigen has not been determined. No base-level quality is on record; no much larger clone is a single base apart. This specimen's time point label, interpreted: baseline before first vaccination. Vaccinee samples were obtained from the UK trials COV001 and COV002, which included a single-blind randomized controlled phase 2/3 trial of AZD1222 (ChAdOx1 nCoV-19) in healthy adults. For TCRbeta chain sequencing, PBMC samples from trial participants were taken at day 0 and at day 28 after the second dose. The CDR3 regions of human TCRbeta chains were subjected to immunosequencing. In the source study's methods: TCRs in the repertoires were matched against a reference library of SARS-CoV-2-specific TCRs that had been generated with the MIRA antigen-specificity platform. Breadth was defined as the fraction of unique TCRs that were SARS-CoV-2-associated. Depth was defined as the fraction of total T cells that were SARS-CoV-2-associated. Each spike-specific TCR was assigned to its reactive spike region and to a CD4 or CD8 class using the MIRA data. Log10-transformed breadth and depth values were compared by one-way ANOVA with Sidak's multiple comparisons tests. Entries here come from immuneACCESS through TCRdb and include only in-frame sequences with V and J called. Some clones fail to appear in such tables; in the studies checked, an unresolved V gene covers under half of the shortfall, and the cause of the remainder is unknown. V and J calls plus clone size are reproduced from that table; the DNA served to infer D and trimming. Counted in this sample were 100,000 to 150,000 clones; 90% of them appeared once. The ten top clones hold around 7.2% of the sample.

The sample is drawn from a study of T cell responses to AZD1222 COVID-19 vaccine (dated by TCRdb to the early 2020s). Concerning the study at large: AZD1222 recipients with second doses at about 4 weeks or about 12 weeks were pooled, because spike-specific TCR depth and breadth did not differ between schedules. TCR sequencing covered about 230 trial participants: 200 to 220 given two doses of AZD1222 and approximately 25 given two doses of MenACWY control vaccine. Enrollment into the trials was organized by age into subgroups of 18-55, 56-69 and 70-plus years, and those subgroups contained roughly 150, 30 and 60 TCR-sequenced participants, respectively.

There are 15 amino acids in the CDR3, from cysteine to phenylalanine inclusive. Left in the record is the CDR3 DNA by itself, 45 bases read in frame from the first base. The germline V gene sets CDR1 to KGHDR and CDR2 to SFDVKD. Unmatched junction bases come to 8, with V trimmed by 4 bases and J by 5 bases. Results and caveats for the whole study, not just this receptor: Vaccine-associated CD4 TCRs spanned the whole spike protein, with dominant responses in regions 160-218 and 743-854. Reportedly, almost half of the unique spike-specific TCRs recognized epitopes lying outside the regions that are mutated in the B.1.351 and B.1.1.7 variants. Participants were mostly white British, with more females than males. The authors suggested clonal diversity may have been underestimated. In the small 56-69-year group, the increase in depth fell short of significance, most likely because of low power. After two AZD1222 doses, both the breadth and the depth of spike-specific TCRs were significantly higher than at day 0 and than in MenACWY recipients. Because no samples from the day 14 peak response were available, repertoires could be characterized only after the peak T cell response. Conclusions about previously exposed vaccinees are limited, since just a handful of AZD1222 recipients were seropositive for SARS-CoV-2 at baseline.

The chain employs TRBV24-1 and TRBJ2-5; TRBD1 agrees with 8 junctional bases. The source was peripheral blood, collected on day 0 of AZD1222 vaccination. This clonotype originated in an adult in good health. In nucleotide form, the sequence is TGTGCCACCAGTGACCCGACAGGGGCCGGGGAGACCCAGTACTTC. Protein translation: CATSDPTGAGETQYF.